The clone carrying this TCR beta chain is labeled medium-sized. This record belongs to a study of T cells in Graves' hyperthyroidism and ophthalmopathy. What was amplified from RNA transcripts were TCR beta CDR3 regions. TCR CDR3 regions were first amplified by RT-PCR with HTBI primers. TCRdb re-called the multiplex PCR reads through MiXCR, storing one row per CDR3 protein. The sample lists about 58,000 distinct CDR3 sequences, about 49% occurring once. The CDR3 is 16 amino acids. The V segment lost 2 bases and the J segment 4 bases; nucleotides outside the gene matches: 4. In germline, CDR1 is LNHNV, CDR2 YYDKDF (reference sequence).

This clonotype originated in a young woman with Graves' ophthalmopathy. The rearrangement links TRBV15 to TRBJ2-1; the match to TRBD2 covers 11 bases. Source material: blood. CDR3 region: CATSRPGTSGYNEQFF. In DNA form, the CDR3 reads TGTGCCACCAGCAGACCCGGGACTAGCGGATACAATGAGCAGTTCTTC. The full variable domain, rest sourced from reference TRBV15 and TRBJ2-1, is DAMVIQNPRYQVTQFGKPVTLSCSQTLNHNVMYWYQQKSSQAPKLLFHYYDKDFNNEADTPDNFQSRRPNTSFCFLDIRSPGLGDTAMYLCATSRPGTSGYNEQFFGPGTRLTVL.